This T cell receptor beta chain emerged from a study of shared clonotypes between healthy human individuals. The CDR3 runs to 15 residues. The V gene's germline CDR1 is SGHTA and CDR2 FQGNSA. V trimming: 1 base; J trimming: 4 bases; junction bases outside the gene matches: 4. Sequencing was performed with immunoSEQ multiplex PCR; in TCRdb, only in-frame clones are kept and a portion is missing. Of about 490,000 clones in the sample, approximately 80% were seen once. The V call is TRBV7-2, the J call TRBJ2-1, with 7 bases identical to TRBD2. This TCR was recovered from a woman in her 40s in good health. Some clones in this sample may be carry-over from other donors' samples. The sequenced material came from PBMCs. CDR3 nucleotides: TGTGCCAGCAGCTTAGTCGCTAGCGGTTACAATGAGCAGTTCTTC. Protein sequence: CASSLVASGYNEQFF.